These 21 T cell receptor beta chains originate from one sample sequenced in a study of cytomegalovirus exposure and HLA in healthy donors. The data were produced by immunoSEQ multiplex PCR, yet TCRdb's version contains in-frame clones alone and is incomplete. The table shows fewer than 300,000 clones, with roughly 88% occurring only once. Sequenced input: PBMCs. These receptors all stem from a woman under 30 in good health and CMV-seronegative.

The CDR3 bases are TGTGCCAGCACCATAGCGGTTGGGGAGACCCAGTACTTC. It yields the protein CASTIAVGETQYF. The chain links TRBV5-6 to TRBJ2-5, with D possibly TRBD2 on 6 matching bases. Looked up from germline, CDR1 is SGHDT and CDR2 is YYEEEE. V was cut by 6 bases and J by 5 bases, with 14 bases left in between. This CDR3 comprises 13 residues.

The CDR3 protein is CASSFGLAGGHSGEQYF. In nucleotides, the CDR3 is TGCGCCAGCAGCTTTGGACTAGCGGGAGGCCACTCCGGCGAGCAGTACTTC. The chain has TRBV5-1 and TRBJ2-7; 14 nucleotides match TRBD2. The CDR3 is made up of 17 amino acids. The trim removed 2 bases at V and 6 bases at J, leaving 10 bases unmatched. Germline V CDR1 and CDR2: SGHRS, YFSETQ.

The V call is TRBV5-1, the J call TRBJ2-3, with 7 bases fitting TRBD2. Germline-derived CDR1 and CDR2 are SGHRS and YFSETQ. This CDR3 spans 16 amino acids. With V trimmed by 0 bases and J by 2 bases, 6 bases remained unmatched. CDR3 DNA sequence: TGCGCCAGCAGCTTGGGTGCTAGCGGACACACAGATACGCAGTATTTT. Encoded protein: CASSLGASGHTDTQYF.

V usage is TRBV27 and J usage is TRBJ2-7; 10 positions agree with TRBD1. CDR3 length equals 14 residues. The V gene's germline CDR1 is MNHEY and CDR2 SMNVEV (reference sequence). The V segment lost 8 bases and the J segment 0 bases; nucleotides outside the gene matches: 4. CDR3 nucleotide sequence: TGTGCCAGCCTCGGGACAGGGGCCTCCTACGAGCAGTACTTC. Encoded protein: CASLGTGASYEQYF.

This clone appeared a few times. CDR3 residues: CASGRSAGNTGELFF. The CDR3 region has the DNA TGTGCTAGTGGTCGGTCCGCGGGGAACACCGGGGAGCTGTTTTTT. J is TRBJ2-2 and V is TRBV12-5; TRBD2 might be the D (5 bases). Trimming took off 5 bases at V and 1 base at J, with 11 bases between the two ends. The CDR3 totals 15 residues. Germline lookup yields CDR1 LGHNT and CDR2 FRNRAP. Variable domain in full (rest from reference TRBV12-5 and TRBJ2-2): DARVTQTPRHKVTEMGQEVTMRCQPILGHNTVFWYRQTMMQGLELLAYFRNRAPLDDSGMPKDRFSAEMPDATLATLKIQPSEPRDSAVYFCASGRSAGNTGELFFGEGSRLTVL.

This chain links TRBV5-4 with TRBJ2-1; 9 bases map to TRBD2. CDR1 is SGHNT, CDR2 YYREEE, per germline (reference sequence). V shed 5 bases and J 10 bases; nucleotides not matched to a gene: 19. This CDR3 region has 17 residues. This CDR3 reads CASSANPGLAASGEQFF. CDR3 nucleotides: TGTGCCAGCAGTGCGAATCCGGGACTAGCTGCTTCAGGAGAGCAGTTCTTC.

This chain connects TRBV30 to TRBJ1-2; 10 bases agree with TRBD1. V was clipped by 3 bases and J by 3 bases; unmatched bases: 4. The germline V gene has CDR1 GTSNPN and CDR2 SVGIG (reference sequence). The CDR3 covers 14 residues. The CDR3 DNA sequence: TGTGCCTGGAGCAGGACAGGGGGTGACTATGGCTACACCTTC. Its translation is CAWSRTGGDYGYTF.

J is TRBJ2-1 and V is TRBV6-1, with D possibly TRBD1 on 6 matching bases. V gave up 6 bases and J gave up 4 bases, with 7 bases separating them. The germline V gene has CDR1 MNHNS and CDR2 SASEGT. The CDR3 is 12 residues long. CDR3 in amino acids: CASRTGYNEQFF. CDR3 coding DNA: TGTGCCAGCAGGACAGGATACAATGAGCAGTTCTTC.

The rearrangement joins TRBV4-1 to TRBJ1-3; D might be TRBD1 (6 bases). The CDR3 sequence is 18 residues long. V was trimmed by 1 base and J by 4 bases, leaving 20 bases between them. Germline loops: CDR1 MGHRA, CDR2 YSYEKL. The CDR3 reads CASSQGSVMRGAGNTIYF. The CDR3 DNA follows: TGCGCCAGCAGCCAAGGAAGCGTGATGCGGGGGGCCGGAAACACCATATATTTT.

To note about this clone: No DNA is shown, since the ends of the CDR3 on it are uncertain; the CDR3 is the one TCRdb lists. V is TRBV28 and J is TRBJ2-7; the listed D gene, TRBD2, was not tested against the DNA. Inclusive of both ends, the CDR3 amounts to 11 amino acids. Germline V gene lookup returns CDR1 MDHEN and CDR2 SYDVKM. This CDR3 reads CASSFARGTYF.

The chain combines TRBV21-1 with TRBJ1-5; TRBD1, the table's D call, was not compared with the DNA. TRBV21-1 corresponds to a pseudogene. The CDR3 is 19 residues long. The CDR3 loop is CASSRHTDRGFSGNQPQHF. CDR3 nucleotide sequence: TGTGCCAGCAGCCGCCATACAGACAGGGGTTTTTCGGGCAATCAGCCCCAGCATTTT.

This chain uses TRBV19 with TRBJ2-3, with a weak D call TRBD1 (6 bases). CDR1 is LNHDA and CDR2 is SQIVND in the germline V gene (reference sequence). This CDR3 comprises 18 residues. Trimming shortened V by 3 bases and J by 1 base, and 20 bases separated the two germline ends. The CDR3 sequence is CASSILQGSWARTDTQYF. The DNA of the CDR3 is TGTGCCAGTAGTATTCTGCAGGGGAGCTGGGCCCGCACAGATACGCAGTATTTT.

The chain employs TRBV4-3 and TRBJ2-6; no definite D call. V was cut by 0 bases and J by 0 bases, with 12 bases left in between. Germline V gene lookup returns CDR1 LGHNA and CDR2 YSLEER. This CDR3 region has 18 residues. DNA for the CDR3: TGCGCCAGCAGCCAAGATCCTGGCCGAACCTCTGGGGCCAACGTCCTGACTTTC. This encodes CASSQDPGRTSGANVLTF.

The rearrangement uses TRBV19 and TRBJ2-7; 11 nucleotides agree with TRBD1. CDR1 LNHDA and CDR2 SQIVND come from the germline V gene (reference sequence). J lost 2 bases, V lost 5 bases, and 5 bases had no gene match. The CDR3 totals 15 residues. The CDR3 DNA reads as TGTGCCAGTAGTGCCGGACAGGGGGCTCCCTACGAGCAGTACTTC. Translation gives CASSAGQGAPYEQYF. The complete variable domain, with remaining parts taken from reference TRBV19 and TRBJ2-7, reads DGGITQSPKYLFRKEGQNVTLSCEQNLNHDAMYWYRQDPGQGLRLIYYSQIVNDFQKGDIAEGYSVSREKKESFPLTVTSAQKNPTAFYLCASSAGQGAPYEQYFGPGTRLTVT.

The V gene is TRBV5-1, the J gene TRBJ2-1, with D possibly matching TRBD1 (6 bases). The CDR3 contains 16 residues. Germline CDR1 and CDR2: SGHRS and YFSETQ. The V end lost 5 bases, the J end lost 0 bases, and 15 bases lay between the germline ends. CDR3 nucleotide sequence: TGCGCCAGCAGACCCGGACAGCAAAGCTCCTACAATGAGCAGTTCTTC. Translating it yields CASRPGQQSSYNEQFF.

The V and J genes are TRBV2 and TRBJ2-3; the match to TRBD2 covers 11 bases. The V segment lost 5 bases and the J segment 4 bases; nucleotides outside the gene matches: 14. The CDR3 spans 18 residues. Germline assignment: CDR1 SNHLY and CDR2 FYNNEI. CDR3 in DNA: TGTGCCAGCAGTAGTGTAGCGGGAGGGCCCTCGCGCGCAGATACGCAGTATTTT. Amino acid sequence: CASSSVAGGPSRADTQYF.

The gene calls are TRBV4-1 and TRBJ2-7, with 7 bases identical to TRBD2. Per the germline V gene, CDR1 is MGHRA and CDR2 is YSYEKL. The CDR3 is 14 residues long. J lost 2 bases, V lost 2 bases, and 3 bases had no gene match. CDR3 sequence: CASSQREGPYEQYF. Written as DNA, the CDR3 is TGCGCCAGCAGCCAAAGGGAGGGCCCCTACGAGCAGTACTTC.

The count of this clone is one. The rearrangement links TRBV7-3 to TRBJ1-1, with 9 bases matching TRBD1. The V gene end was trimmed by 1 base and the J gene end by 9 bases; junction bases not matched to a gene: 6. This CDR3 is 14 amino acids long. CDR1 and CDR2 (germline): SGHTA, FQGTGA. The CDR3: CASSLRGGQGKAFF. The CDR3 DNA is TGTGCCAGCAGCTTAAGGGGGGGACAGGGTAAAGCTTTCTTT.

This clone is a singleton in its sample. This chain links TRBV5-1 with TRBJ2-7, with 16 bases lining up with TRBD2. The CDR3 loop spans 15 amino acids. V shed 5 bases, J shed 2 bases, and the junction held 1 base outside the gene matches. Germline V CDR1 and CDR2: SGHRS, YFSETQ. CDR3 DNA: TGCGCCAGCAGGGGACTAGCGGGAGGGGCCTACGAGCAGTACTTC. Protein: CASRGLAGGAYEQYF.

The rearrangement joins TRBV15 to TRBJ2-6; no firm D call. V was pared by 9 bases and J by 0 bases, with 24 bases between. The CDR3 contains 19 residues. Germline CDR1 and CDR2: LNHNV and YYDKDF (reference sequence). CDR3 DNA sequence: TGTGCCACTGCTTGGAGTAGGCTAGGCGCGCTCTCTGGGGCCAACGTCCTGACTTTC. Residues: CATAWSRLGALSGANVLTF.

This chain uses TRBV28 with TRBJ2-7; possible D gene TRBD2, 6 bases. Germline-derived CDR1 and CDR2 are MDHEN and SYDVKM. V was trimmed by 4 bases and J by 0 bases, leaving 7 bases between them. This CDR3 is built from 13 residues. This chain's CDR3 is CASSSDYSYEQYF. The CDR3 nucleotides read TGTGCCAGCAGTTCGGACTACTCCTACGAGCAGTACTTC.